The source of this T cell receptor (beta chain) is a study of blood T cell repertoires in COVID-19. Study as a whole: The United States, Italy and Spain supplied acute and convalescent COVID-19 samples. Nucleic acid was either cDNA or gDNA, and it came from T cells, B-cell-depleted T cells, or PBMCs.

Original analysis: Amplified reference gene primers provided the basis for estimating nucleated cell counts. This table comes from immunoSEQ multiplex PCR, and its TCRdb copy is limited to in-frame clones, with some not included. D and trimming come from the DNA, and the V and J calls and clone size come from that table. Among about 90,000 clones listed, roughly 77% were seen once. The CDR3 runs 18 residues. Trimming left V 3 bases short and J 1 base short, with 20 bases between. From germline, CDR1 is MGHRA and CDR2 YSYEKL. The sample consisted of peripheral blood. The TCR originated in a human donor in a cohort sampled during active COVID-19. V usage is TRBV4-1 and J usage is TRBJ2-3; D might be TRBD2 (6 bases). The CDR3 DNA reads as TGCGCCAGCAGCCAGCTATCCTGGCGGGACTTTCGCACAGATACGCAGTATTTT. This encodes CASSQLSWRDFRTDTQYF.